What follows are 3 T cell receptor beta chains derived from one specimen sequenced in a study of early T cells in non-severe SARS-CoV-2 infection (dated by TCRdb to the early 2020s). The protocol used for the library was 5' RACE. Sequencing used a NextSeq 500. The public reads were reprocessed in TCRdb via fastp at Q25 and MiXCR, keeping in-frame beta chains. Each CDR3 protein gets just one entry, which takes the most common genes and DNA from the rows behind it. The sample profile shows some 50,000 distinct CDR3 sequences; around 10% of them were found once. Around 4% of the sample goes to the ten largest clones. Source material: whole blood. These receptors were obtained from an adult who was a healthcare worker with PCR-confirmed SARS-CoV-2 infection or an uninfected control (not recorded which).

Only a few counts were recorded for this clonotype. The CDR3 protein is CASGTVNEQFF. The DNA of the CDR3 is TGTGCCAGCGGAACGGTGAATGAGCAGTTCTTC. The gene calls are TRBV12-3 or TRBV12-4 and TRBJ2-1; no reliable D call. V dropped 8 bases and J dropped 7 bases, with 9 bases sitting between them. The CDR3 contains 11 residues.

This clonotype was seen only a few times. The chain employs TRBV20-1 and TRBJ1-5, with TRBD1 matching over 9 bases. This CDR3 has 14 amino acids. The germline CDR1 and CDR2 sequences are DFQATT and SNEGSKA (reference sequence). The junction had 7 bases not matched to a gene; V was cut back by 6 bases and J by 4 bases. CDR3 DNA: TGCAGTGCACGAACAGGGGGCGGGAATCAGCCCCAGCATTTT. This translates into CSARTGGGNQPQHF.

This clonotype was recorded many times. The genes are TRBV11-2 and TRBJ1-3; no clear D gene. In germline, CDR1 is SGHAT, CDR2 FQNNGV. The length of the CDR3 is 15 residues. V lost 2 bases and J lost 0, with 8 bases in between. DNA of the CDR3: TGTGCCAGCAGCTTACAGGCCTTCTCTGGAAACACCATATATTTT. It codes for CASSLQAFSGNTIYF.